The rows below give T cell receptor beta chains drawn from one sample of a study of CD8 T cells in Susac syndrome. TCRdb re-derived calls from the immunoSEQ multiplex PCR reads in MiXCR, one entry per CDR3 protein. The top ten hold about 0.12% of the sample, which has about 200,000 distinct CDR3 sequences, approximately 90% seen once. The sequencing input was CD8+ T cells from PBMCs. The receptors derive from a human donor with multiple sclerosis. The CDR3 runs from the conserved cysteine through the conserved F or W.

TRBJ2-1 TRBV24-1 CATSDPTGVNEQFF
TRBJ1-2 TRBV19 CASLGAYGYTF
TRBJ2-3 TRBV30 CAWSVAIDTQYF
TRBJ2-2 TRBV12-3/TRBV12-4 CASSSGTTNTGELFF
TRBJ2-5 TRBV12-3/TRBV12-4 CASSSAGGIETQYF
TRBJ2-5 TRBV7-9 CASSGGPGLGRETQYF
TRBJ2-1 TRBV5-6 CASSRLVQEQFF
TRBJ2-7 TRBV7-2 CASSLGVGTYEQYF
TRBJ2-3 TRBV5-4 CASSLGAGEPSTDTQYF
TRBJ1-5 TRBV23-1 CARRRGAWHF
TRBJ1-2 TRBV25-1 CASSESSGSTLADGYTF
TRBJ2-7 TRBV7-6 CASSRLATEQYF
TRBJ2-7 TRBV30 CAWFPTGGMAGPSYEQYF
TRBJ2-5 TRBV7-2 CASSLRDSDQETQYF
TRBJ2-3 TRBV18 CASSPPDTSGRADTQYF
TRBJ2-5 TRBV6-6 CASSYSSGGYQETQYF
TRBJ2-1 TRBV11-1 CASSPGLGEREGPPGAEQFF
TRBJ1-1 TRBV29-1 CSVEHGTNTEAFF
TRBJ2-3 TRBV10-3 CAISESRTSGEGTDTQYF
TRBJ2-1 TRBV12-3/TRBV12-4 CASSPGTGSVVDEQFF
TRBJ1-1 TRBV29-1 CSVQGAPDRTDEAFF
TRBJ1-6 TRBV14 CASSQDDPGLNSPLHF
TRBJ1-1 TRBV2 CASSEGLNTEAFF
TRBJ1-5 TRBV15 CATSRGDSSNQPQHF
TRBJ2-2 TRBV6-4 CASKESDAGELFF